A single sample is the source of the 31 T cell receptor beta chains below, sequenced in a study of cytomegalovirus exposure and HLA in healthy donors. The study ran its PCR with 60 Vbeta and 13 Jbeta primers. The repertoire was sequenced with immunoSEQ multiplex PCR; TCRdb's copy has only in-frame clones and lacks some. The sample has about 93,000 clones, around 77% seen once. Specimen: PBMCs. Source of these receptors: a man under 40 in good health and CMV-seronegative.

V gene TRBV10-2 combines with J gene TRBJ2-7, with 9 nucleotides matching TRBD2. V trimming: 10 bases; J trimming: 2 bases; junction bases outside the gene matches: 6. Per the germline V gene, CDR1 is WSHSY and CDR2 is SAAADI. This CDR3 is built from 13 residues. In DNA form, the CDR3 reads TGCGCCACCCGAGCGGGAGGCACCTACGAGCAGTACGTC. Translated: CATRAGGTYEQYV.

V gene TRBV6-4 combines with J gene TRBJ2-2; D is possibly TRBD1 (6 bases). The length of the CDR3 is 14 residues. Germline V gene sequence: CDR1 MRHNA, CDR2 SNTAGT. Between the trimmed V and J ends, which lost 0 bases and 6 bases, there was a span of 8 bases. The CDR3 DNA sequence: TGTGCCAGCAGTGACTCCGGACAGCCCGGGGAGCTGTTTTTT. This sequence encodes CASSDSGQPGELFF.

The V and J genes are TRBV6-5 and TRBJ1-5, with 7 nucleotides matching TRBD1. V shed 0 bases, J shed 5 bases, and the junction held 4 bases outside the gene matches. Per germline, CDR1 MNHEY and CDR2 SVGAGI. This CDR3 is built from 15 residues. CDR3 amino acids: CASSYSGRGDQPQHF. The CDR3 DNA reads as TGTGCCAGCAGTTACTCAGGCAGGGGGGATCAGCCCCAGCATTTT.

This clone has more than one count but fewer than ten. The CDR3 DNA reads TGTGCCAGCGGGTGGACAGGGGGCGATTCACCCCTCCACTTT. Protein: CASGWTGGDSPLHF. The gene calls are TRBV2 and TRBJ1-6, with 11 bases that match TRBD1. V dropped 8 bases and J dropped 8; count of bases not matched to a gene: 5. Looked up from germline, CDR1 is SNHLY and CDR2 is FYNNEI. CDR3 length equals 14 residues.

V and J are TRBV4-3 and TRBJ2-7, with D possibly matching TRBD1 (6 bases). This CDR3 is 13 amino acids long. Trimming took 2 bases from V and 6 from J, leaving 11 bases between them. In germline, CDR1 is LGHNA, CDR2 YSLEER. This CDR3 is CASSQSQGREQYF. For the CDR3, the DNA is TGCGCCAGCAGCCAATCCCAGGGGCGCGAGCAGTACTTC.

This chain uses TRBV5-1 with TRBJ2-3, with 9 bases fitting TRBD1. The germline V gene encodes CDR1 SGHRS and CDR2 YFSETQ. This CDR3 has 16 residues. Losses at the gene ends were 1 base for V and 1 base for J; bases not matched to a gene: 4. CDR3 sequence (DNA): TGCGCCAGCAGCTTGACTCGGACAGGGGGCACAGATACGCAGTATTTT. Translated, it gives CASSLTRTGGTDTQYF. Combining the CDR3 with reference TRBV5-1 and TRBJ2-3 gives the whole variable domain KAGVTQTPRYLIKTRGQQVTLSCSPISGHRSVSWYQQTPGQGLQFLFEYFSETQRNKGNFPGRFSGRQFSNSRSEMNVSTLELGDSALYLCASSLTRTGGTDTQYFGPGTRLTVL.

The chain couples TRBV5-6 to TRBJ2-5; possible D gene TRBD2, 6 bases. From germline, CDR1 is SGHDT and CDR2 YYEEEE. The CDR3 loop spans 15 amino acids. Between the trimmed V and J ends, which lost 1 base and 0 bases, there was a span of 10 bases. CDR3 residues: CASSLKAGYQETQYF. CDR3 bases: TGTGCCAGCAGCTTGAAAGCGGGCTACCAAGAGACCCAGTACTTC.

This chain connects TRBV5-1 to TRBJ2-1, with 14 bases aligning to TRBD2. V gave up 4 bases and J gave up 5 bases; unmatched junction bases: 14. CDR3 length equals 19 residues. From germline, CDR1 is SGHRS and CDR2 YFSETQ. CDR3 amino acids: CASSAGLAGAEDPHNEQFF. CDR3 sequence (DNA): TGCGCCAGCAGCGCGGGACTAGCGGGAGCCGAAGACCCCCACAATGAGCAGTTCTTC.

V gene TRBV6-6 combines with J gene TRBJ1-3; D is perhaps TRBD1 (6 bases). There are 16 residues in the CDR3. Between the trimmed V and J ends, which lost 5 bases and 8 bases, there was a span of 22 bases. CDR1 MNHNY and CDR2 SVGAGI come from the germline V gene (reference sequence). The DNA for the CDR3 is TGTGCCAGCAGTGCCTCCGGATGGACAGATGGGCACACCATATATTTT. This codes for CASSASGWTDGHTIYF.

The chain links TRBV9 to TRBJ2-3, with TRBD2 matching over 9 bases. The CDR3 extends over 18 amino acids. In germline, CDR1 is SGDLS, CDR2 YYNGEE. Trimming cost V 0 bases and J 1 base; bases outside gene matches: 9. DNA for the CDR3: TGTGCCAGCAGCGTAGGAGAGGGGCGACTAGCGGGCACAGATACGCAGTATTTT. Residues: CASSVGEGRLAGTDTQYF.

Only one count was recorded for this clone. This chain links TRBV11-2 with TRBJ2-1, with D possibly TRBD2 on 6 matching bases. Germline values: CDR1 SGHAT, CDR2 FQNNGV. V was cut by 1 base and J by 5 bases, with 9 bases left in between. This CDR3 has 14 residues. This CDR3 is CASSLGDSNNEQFF. The CDR3 DNA reads as TGTGCCAGCAGCTTAGGGGACTCAAACAATGAGCAGTTCTTC.

This clone showed up just a few times. The CDR3 nucleotides are TGTGCCAGCAGTTCGGGACAGGGAAGTGGGGAGCTGTTTTTT. Protein: CASSSGQGSGELFF. The V and J genes are TRBV6-1 and TRBJ2-2, with 9 nucleotides matching TRBD1. The V gene end was trimmed by 5 bases and the J gene end by 8 bases; junction bases not matched to a gene: 6. The CDR3 loop spans 14 amino acids. CDR1 MNHNS and CDR2 SASEGT come from the germline V gene.

This clone was seen only a few times. The rearrangement links TRBV6-5 to TRBJ1-1; possibly TRBD1 for D (6 bases). V shed 5 bases and J shed 8 bases, with 9 bases lying between them. Germline lookup yields CDR1 MNHEY and CDR2 SVGAGI. The CDR3 has 11 amino acids. CDR3 DNA: TGTGCCAGCAGTGAGGGGGGGGAAGCTTTCTTT. It specifies CASSEGGEAFF.

The chain has TRBV19 and TRBJ1-5, with D perhaps matching TRBD1 (5 bases). The germline V gene encodes CDR1 LNHDA and CDR2 SQIVND (reference sequence). V was cut by 3 bases and J by 0 bases, with 12 bases left in between. The CDR3 has 16 residues. CDR3 residues: CASSINRGNSNQPQHF. The CDR3 bases are TGTGCCAGTAGTATCAATAGGGGTAATAGCAATCAGCCCCAGCATTTT.

The chain is built from TRBV2 and TRBJ2-5; 9 bases map to TRBD1. Germline lookup yields CDR1 SNHLY and CDR2 FYNNEI. This CDR3 comprises 14 residues. V shed 4 bases and J 5 bases; nucleotides not matched to a gene: 5. DNA of the CDR3: TGTGCCAGCAGTGCGGACAGGGGAGATGAGACCCAGTACTTC. Its translation is CASSADRGDETQYF.

The chain uses TRBV28 and TRBJ2-1; D not resolved. Trimming left V 6 bases short and J 2 bases short, with 2 bases between. The CDR3 runs 11 residues. Germline V CDR1 and CDR2: MDHEN, SYDVKM. The CDR3 loop is CASSAYNEQFF. The CDR3 DNA follows: TGTGCCAGCAGCGCCTACAATGAGCAGTTCTTC.

This chain links TRBV4-2 with TRBJ2-1; TRBD2 aligns across 8 bases. With V trimmed by 3 bases and J by 2 bases, 9 bases remained unmatched. The CDR3 contains 17 residues. Germline-derived CDR1 and CDR2 are LGHNA and YNFKEQ. CDR3 in amino acids: CASSQEGSGGAYNEQFF. In DNA, the CDR3 is TGTGCCAGCAGCCAGGAGGGAAGCGGGGGTGCCTACAATGAGCAGTTCTTC.

This rearrangement joins TRBV9 to TRBJ2-1; the match to TRBD2 covers 7 bases. V shed 0 bases, J shed 8 bases, and the junction held 5 bases outside the gene matches. This CDR3 has 14 amino acids. Germline V CDR1 and CDR2: SGDLS, YYNGEE. The CDR3 loop is CASSVAGGGDEQFF. The CDR3 region has the DNA TGTGCCAGCAGCGTAGCGGGGGGTGGTGATGAGCAGTTCTTC.

The rearrangement uses TRBV9 and TRBJ2-5, with TRBD2 matching 7 bases. The V gene's germline CDR1 is SGDLS and CDR2 YYNGEE. J was trimmed by 5 bases and V by 0 bases; bases with no gene match: 13. CDR3 length: 17 amino acids. The DNA for the CDR3 is TGTGCCAGCAGCGTAGGTCAACAGGCGGGAGCGTGGGAGACCCAGTACTTC. The encoded protein is CASSVGQQAGAWETQYF.

The chain combines TRBV7-3 with TRBJ2-1; TRBD2 matches at 12 bases. The ends lost 1 base at V and 9 bases at J; junction bases unmatched: 7. CDR1 and CDR2 (germline): SGHTA, FQGTGA. This CDR3 has 16 amino acids. CDR3 protein: CASSLSGASGGAEQFF. DNA of the CDR3: TGTGCCAGCAGCTTAAGTGGCGCTAGCGGGGGGGCTGAGCAGTTCTTC.

The rearrangement uses TRBV11-2 and TRBJ2-3; TRBD1 agrees at 7 bases. The germline CDR1 and CDR2 sequences are SGHAT and FQNNGV. The CDR3 length is 18 residues. V shed 3 bases and J 2 bases; nucleotides not matched to a gene: 14. The CDR3: CASSFPRLMGQLTDTQYF. CDR3 bases: TGTGCCAGCAGCTTCCCCAGGCTTATGGGACAGCTCACAGATACGCAGTATTTT.

V and J are TRBV18 and TRBJ1-5; TRBD1 might be the D (5 bases). Germline CDR1 is KGHSH and CDR2 is LQKENI. There are 13 residues in the CDR3. Trimming removed 3 bases at V and 4 bases at J, with 7 bases between. The CDR3 DNA follows: TGTGCCAGCTCACCGGGGCAGAATCAGCCCCAGCATTTT. It specifies CASSPGQNQPQHF.

This clone was detected only a few times. The chain joins TRBV9 to TRBJ2-1; TRBD1 aligns across 12 bases. Germline CDR1 is SGDLS and CDR2 is YYNGEE. The junction had 8 bases not matched to a gene; V was cut back by 3 bases and J by 1 base. The CDR3 loop spans 18 amino acids. The CDR3 here is CASSGRDRGRVSYNEQFF. CDR3 sequence (DNA): TGTGCCAGCAGCGGCCGGGACAGGGGGCGCGTTTCCTACAATGAGCAGTTCTTC.

The V gene is TRBV19, the J gene TRBJ1-1; no definite D call. V was trimmed by 3 bases and J by 1 base, leaving 9 bases between them. This CDR3 spans 14 amino acids. In germline, CDR1 is LNHDA, CDR2 SQIVND (reference sequence). CDR3 sequence reads: CASSILETNTEAFF. CDR3 coding DNA: TGTGCCAGTAGTATTCTGGAGACGAACACTGAAGCTTTCTTT.

This clone appeared a few times. The rearrangement joins TRBV6-6 to TRBJ1-6, with 8 bases that match TRBD1. This CDR3 region has 13 residues. The V gene's germline CDR1 is MNHNY and CDR2 SVGAGI (reference sequence). V lost 7 bases to trimming and J lost 14 bases; unmatched junction nucleotides: 10. In DNA form, the CDR3 reads TGTGCCAGCACCGGGACAGGCTCCGTATCCCTCCACTTT. Amino acid sequence: CASTGTGSVSLHF.

This rearrangement joins TRBV7-2 to TRBJ1-2; a weak D match, TRBD1 (6 bases). The CDR3 is made up of 13 amino acids. Trimming pared 5 bases from V and 4 bases from J, leaving 11 bases between. The germline gives CDR1 SGHTA, CDR2 FQGNSA. The DNA of the CDR3 is TGTGCCAGCAGCCAGACAGGTACCTATGGCTACACCTTC. This encodes CASSQTGTYGYTF. The whole variable domain, remainder taken from reference TRBV7-2 and TRBJ1-2, is GAGVSQSPSNKVTEKGKDVELRCDPISGHTALYWYRQSLGQGLEFLIYFQGNSAPDKSGLPSDRFSAERTGGSVSTLTIQRTQQEDSAVYLCASSQTGTYGYTFGSGTRLTVV.

V and J are TRBV2 and TRBJ2-5, with 10 bases that match TRBD2. From germline, CDR1 is SNHLY and CDR2 FYNNEI. With 6 bases clipped from V and 5 bases from J, the junction kept 9 bases outside the gene matches. The CDR3 is 15 residues long. The CDR3 protein is CASSQRGGRRETQYF. CDR3 sequence (DNA): TGTGCCAGCAGCCAGCGGGGGGGGCGACGGGAGACCCAGTACTTC.

The chain uses TRBV25-1 and TRBJ1-2; TRBD1 agrees at 7 bases. The CDR3 length is 13 residues. J lost 2 bases, V lost 6 bases, and 3 bases had no gene match. Germline assignment: CDR1 MGHDK and CDR2 SYGVNS. In DNA, the CDR3 is TGTGCCAGCAGCGGGACAGAGAACTATGGCTACACCTTC. As protein: CASSGTENYGYTF.

V gene TRBV29-1 combines with J gene TRBJ2-5; D is perhaps TRBD2 (5 bases). Germline V gives CDR1 SQVTM, CDR2 ANQGSEA. CDR3 length: 14 residues. Trimming pared 5 bases from V and 2 bases from J, leaving 15 bases between. The CDR3 loop is CSVTGQRGQETQYF. CDR3 nucleotide sequence: TGCAGCGTTACCGGCCAGCGAGGGCAAGAGACCCAGTACTTC.

A note on this clone: Compared with germline, one end of the junction differs, possibly owing to a read error. V gene TRBV19 combines with J gene TRBJ2-5, with D maybe TRBD2 (6 bases). The V gene's germline CDR1 is LNHDA and CDR2 SQIVND (reference sequence). The CDR3 has 13 amino acids. Here the CDR3 DNA reads TGTGCCAGTAGGGCAGGGAGGCAAGGGACCCAGTACTTC. It specifies CASRAGRQGTQYF.

The rearrangement uses TRBV9 and TRBJ2-5; 10 positions match TRBD2. V shed 0 bases and J 5 bases; nucleotides not matched to a gene: 10. This CDR3 region has 17 residues. Germline V gene data show CDR1 as SGDLS and CDR2 as YYNGEE. As DNA, the CDR3 is TGTGCCAGCAGCGTAGGGGCGCTAGCGGGAGCAAGGGAGACCCAGTACTTC. As protein: CASSVGALAGARETQYF.